The 12 T cell receptor beta chains presented below share a single source sample, sequenced in a study of cytotoxic CD8 clonotypes in ibrutinib-treated CLL. This table comes from immunoSEQ multiplex PCR, and its TCRdb copy is limited to in-frame clones, with some not included. Of a few hundred thousand clones in the sample, around 66% are singletons; the top ten hold approximately 6%. The sample in question was PBMCs, obtained after 36 months of ibrutinib treatment. The source is a human donor with chronic lymphocytic leukemia.

This clone came up once. The chain has TRBV5-5 and TRBJ1-1; a weak D match, TRBD1 (5 bases). Per the germline V gene, CDR1 is SGHKS and CDR2 is YYEKEE (reference sequence). The length of the CDR3 is 15 residues. Trimming left V 3 bases short and J 1 base short, with 13 bases between. CDR3: CASSSLSGPNTEAFF. For the CDR3, the DNA is TGTGCCAGCAGCTCCTTATCAGGGCCGAACACTGAAGCTTTCTTT. Using reference TRBV5-5 and TRBJ1-1 for the parts outside the CDR3, the full variable domain is DAGVTQSPTHLIKTRGQQVTLRCSPISGHKSVSWYQQVLGQGPQFIFQYYEKEERGRGNFPDRFSARQFPNYSSELNVNALLLGDSALYLCASSSLSGPNTEAFFGQGTRLTVV.

This chain links TRBV9 with TRBJ1-1; 7 bases match TRBD1. The germline CDR1 and CDR2 sequences are SGDLS and YYNGEE. The CDR3 totals 13 residues. Germline trimming cut 4 bases from V and 7 bases from J; bases unmatched to any gene: 7. The CDR3 loop reads CASSFDRAGEAFF. In DNA form, the CDR3 reads TGTGCCAGCAGCTTCGACAGGGCCGGTGAAGCTTTCTTT.

J is TRBJ1-2 and V is TRBV6-5; D possibly corresponds to TRBD1 (6 bases). Germline V CDR1 and CDR2: MNHEY, SVGAGI. The CDR3 loop spans 15 amino acids. Trimming shortened V by 4 bases and J by 0 bases, and 12 bases separated the two germline ends. CDR3 in amino acids: CASSFGRTANYGYTF. CDR3 bases: TGTGCCAGCAGTTTCGGGAGGACAGCTAACTATGGCTACACCTTC.

This clone was detected only once. This rearrangement joins TRBV7-3 to TRBJ2-1, with D unresolved. Deletions cut 5 bases from V and 7 bases from J, with 15 bases between. This CDR3 contains 14 residues. Germline loops: CDR1 SGHTA, CDR2 FQGTGA. CDR3: CASSQTWLANEQFF. The CDR3 DNA follows: TGTGCCAGCAGCCAGACTTGGTTGGCGAATGAGCAGTTCTTC.

The chain uses TRBV4-1 and TRBJ1-2; no firm D call. CDR3 length: 15 residues. Germline V lookup: CDR1 MGHRA, CDR2 YSYEKL. V was shortened by 2 bases and J by 8 bases, with 18 bases between the two germline ends. CDR3 loop: CASSQRYPVTWGYTF. The CDR3 coding sequence is TGCGCCAGCAGCCAAAGGTACCCCGTGACTTGGGGCTACACCTTC.

The rearrangement links TRBV7-9 to TRBJ1-2, with TRBD1 identical over 9 bases. Germline V gene sequence: CDR1 SEHNR, CDR2 FQNEAQ (reference sequence). CDR3 length: 12 residues. V shed 6 bases and J 5 bases; nucleotides not matched to a gene: 1. CDR3 nucleotides: TGTGCCAGCAGAGGACAGGGGTATGGCTACACCTTC. Amino acid sequence: CASRGQGYGYTF.

The CDR3 region has the DNA TGTGCCAGCATGGGCGGGGGCTATGGCTACACCTTC. Translating it yields CASMGGGYGYTF. The chain links TRBV6-6 to TRBJ1-2, with D tentatively TRBD1 (5 bases). The CDR3 loop spans 12 amino acids. Per the germline V gene, CDR1 is MNHNY and CDR2 is SVGAGI (reference sequence). The ends were cut back, 7 bases at V and 4 bases at J, with 10 bases in the middle.

The CDR3 DNA reads TGTGCCAGCAGCCGGGGTGTCACAGATACGCAGTATTTT. This sequence encodes CASSRGVTDTQYF. The V call is TRBV7-9, the J call TRBJ2-3; weak D call: TRBD2 (5 bases). The CDR3 totals 13 residues. Looked up from germline, CDR1 is SEHNR and CDR2 is FQNEAQ (reference sequence). V shed 5 bases and J shed 2 bases, with 8 bases lying between them.

The chain is built from TRBV21-1 and TRBJ1-3. TRBV21-1 is deemed a pseudogene. CDR3 length equals 16 residues. The CDR3 DNA reads as TGTGCCAGCAGCAAAGCTAGGAGGACTGCCGGAAACACCATATATTTT. Translating gives CASSKARRTAGNTIYF.

The genes are TRBV2 and TRBJ2-2; D remains unclear. CDR1 and CDR2 from the germline V gene are SNHLY and FYNNEI. V was clipped by 7 bases and J by 0 bases, with 9 bases between them. This CDR3 is built from 14 residues. DNA for the CDR3: TGTGCCAGCAAACCCGGGTCGAACACCGGGGAGCTGTTTTTT. Amino acids: CASKPGSNTGELFF.

The J gene is TRBJ2-7, the V gene TRBV5-1; 10 bases align to TRBD1. With 5 bases clipped from V and 4 bases from J, the junction kept 9 bases outside the gene matches. The CDR3 runs 15 residues. Germline lookup yields CDR1 SGHRS and CDR2 YFSETQ. The chain's CDR3 is CASSYRQGATYEQYF. The CDR3 nucleotides are TGCGCCAGCAGTTACAGACAGGGGGCGACGTACGAGCAGTACTTC.

CDR3 sequence reads: CASSSGPLKTYEQYF. DNA for the CDR3: TGTGCCAGCAGCTCCGGACCTCTCAAGACCTACGAGCAGTACTTC. The rearrangement joins TRBV7-9 to TRBJ2-7; no firm D call. CDR1 and CDR2 from the germline V gene are SEHNR and FQNEAQ (reference sequence). V shed 4 bases and J shed 2 bases, with 15 bases lying between them. The CDR3 totals 15 residues.